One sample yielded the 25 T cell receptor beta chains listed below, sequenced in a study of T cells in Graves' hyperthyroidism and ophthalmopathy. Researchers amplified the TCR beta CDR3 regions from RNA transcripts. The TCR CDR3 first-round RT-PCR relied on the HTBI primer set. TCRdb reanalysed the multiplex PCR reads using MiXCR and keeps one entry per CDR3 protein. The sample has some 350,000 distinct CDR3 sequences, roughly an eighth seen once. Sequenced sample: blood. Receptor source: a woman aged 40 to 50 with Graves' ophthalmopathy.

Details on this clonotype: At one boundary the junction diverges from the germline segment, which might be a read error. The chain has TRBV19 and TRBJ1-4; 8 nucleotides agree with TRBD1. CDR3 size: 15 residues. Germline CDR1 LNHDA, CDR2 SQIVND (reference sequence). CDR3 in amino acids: CASSPRTGSNGKLFF. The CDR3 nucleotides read TGTGCCAGTAGTCCGCGGACAGGGTCTAATGGAAAACTGTTTTTT.

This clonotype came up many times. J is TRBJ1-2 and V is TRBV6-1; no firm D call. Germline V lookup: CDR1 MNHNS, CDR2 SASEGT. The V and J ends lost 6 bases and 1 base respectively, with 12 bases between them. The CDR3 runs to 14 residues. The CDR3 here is CASRPRKLNYGYTF. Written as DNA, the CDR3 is TGTGCCAGCAGACCACGGAAACTTAACTATGGCTACACCTTC.

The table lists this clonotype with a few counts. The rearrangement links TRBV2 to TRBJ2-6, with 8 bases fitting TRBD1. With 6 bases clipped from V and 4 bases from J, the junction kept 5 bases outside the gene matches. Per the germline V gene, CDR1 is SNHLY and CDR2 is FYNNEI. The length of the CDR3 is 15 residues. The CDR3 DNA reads TGTGCCAGCAGCCGGACAGGGAACGGGGCCAACGTCCTGACTTTC. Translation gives CASSRTGNGANVLTF.

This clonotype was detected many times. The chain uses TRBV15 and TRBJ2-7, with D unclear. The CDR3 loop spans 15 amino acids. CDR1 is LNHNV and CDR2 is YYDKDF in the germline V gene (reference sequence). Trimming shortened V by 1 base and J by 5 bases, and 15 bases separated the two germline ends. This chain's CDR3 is CATSRVGSSSNEQYF. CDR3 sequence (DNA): TGTGCCACCAGCAGAGTTGGCTCCTCGTCCAACGAGCAGTACTTC.

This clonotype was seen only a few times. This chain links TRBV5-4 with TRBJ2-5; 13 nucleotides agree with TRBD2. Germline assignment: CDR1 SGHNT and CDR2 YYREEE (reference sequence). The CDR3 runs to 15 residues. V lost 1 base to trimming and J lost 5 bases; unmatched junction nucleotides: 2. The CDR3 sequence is CASSLPGLAGETQYF. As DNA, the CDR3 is TGTGCCAGCAGCTTGCCGGGACTAGCGGGGGAGACCCAGTACTTC.

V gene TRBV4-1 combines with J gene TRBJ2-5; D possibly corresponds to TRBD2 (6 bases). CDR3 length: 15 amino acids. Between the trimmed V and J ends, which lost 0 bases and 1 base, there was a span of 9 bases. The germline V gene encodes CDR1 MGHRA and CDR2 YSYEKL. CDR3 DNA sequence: TGCGCCAGCAGCCAAGATGGGGGGTTCCAAGAGACCCAGTACTTC. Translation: CASSQDGGFQETQYF.

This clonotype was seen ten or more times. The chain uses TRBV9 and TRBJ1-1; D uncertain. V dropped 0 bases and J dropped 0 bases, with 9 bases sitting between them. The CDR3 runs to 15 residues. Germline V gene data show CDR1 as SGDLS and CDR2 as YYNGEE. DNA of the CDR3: TGTGCCAGCAGCGTAGTTCCAGCATTGAACACTGAAGCTTTCTTT. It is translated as CASSVVPALNTEAFF.

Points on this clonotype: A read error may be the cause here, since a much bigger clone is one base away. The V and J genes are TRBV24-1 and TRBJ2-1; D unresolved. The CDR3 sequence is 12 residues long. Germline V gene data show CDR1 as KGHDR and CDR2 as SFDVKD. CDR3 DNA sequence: TGTGCCACCGGTGATTTCTTCGGTCAGCAGTTCTTC. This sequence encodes CATGDFFGQQFF.

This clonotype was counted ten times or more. The CDR3 spells CASSVGGDYGYTF. The DNA of the CDR3 is TGTGCCAGCAGTGTTGGGGGAGACTATGGCTACACCTTC. J is TRBJ1-2 and V is TRBV2; the D gene is possibly TRBD1 (5 bases). The length of the CDR3 is 13 residues. Trimming left V 4 bases short and J 3 bases short, with 9 bases between. The germline V gene has CDR1 SNHLY and CDR2 FYNNEI.

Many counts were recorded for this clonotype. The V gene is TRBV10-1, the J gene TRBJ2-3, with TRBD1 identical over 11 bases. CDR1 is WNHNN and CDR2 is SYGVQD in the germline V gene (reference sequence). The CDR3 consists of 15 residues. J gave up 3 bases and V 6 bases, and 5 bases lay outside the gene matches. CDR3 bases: TGCGCCAGCAGCGGACAGGGGGCCAAAACAGATACGCAGTATTTT. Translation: CASSGQGAKTDTQYF.

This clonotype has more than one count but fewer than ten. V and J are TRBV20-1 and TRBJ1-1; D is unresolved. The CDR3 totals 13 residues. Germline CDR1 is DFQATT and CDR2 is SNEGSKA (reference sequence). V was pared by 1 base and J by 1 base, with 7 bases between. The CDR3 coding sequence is TGCAGTGCTAGAGGGGGAGGGAACACTGAAGCTTTCTTT. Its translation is CSARGGGNTEAFF.

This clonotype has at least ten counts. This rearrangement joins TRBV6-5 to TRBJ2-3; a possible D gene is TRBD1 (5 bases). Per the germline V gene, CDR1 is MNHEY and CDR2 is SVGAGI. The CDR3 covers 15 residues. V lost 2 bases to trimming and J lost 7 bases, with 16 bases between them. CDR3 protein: CASSYDTGPRYTQYF. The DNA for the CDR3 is TGTGCCAGCAGTTACGATACAGGTCCCAGGTATACGCAGTATTTT.

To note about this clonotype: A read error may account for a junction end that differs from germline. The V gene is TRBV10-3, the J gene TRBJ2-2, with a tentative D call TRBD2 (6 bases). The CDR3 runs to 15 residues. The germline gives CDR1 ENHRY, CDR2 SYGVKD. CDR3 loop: CAVSDLAGRTGELFF. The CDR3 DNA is TGTGCCGTCAGTGATCTGGCGGGACGCACCGGGGAGCTGTTTTTT.

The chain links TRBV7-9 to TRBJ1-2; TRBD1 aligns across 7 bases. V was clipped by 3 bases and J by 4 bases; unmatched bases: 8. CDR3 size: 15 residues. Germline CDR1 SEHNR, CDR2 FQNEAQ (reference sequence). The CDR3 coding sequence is TGTGCCAGCAGCTTGGGACAGCCCCCAACCTATGGCTACACCTTC. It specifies CASSLGQPPTYGYTF.

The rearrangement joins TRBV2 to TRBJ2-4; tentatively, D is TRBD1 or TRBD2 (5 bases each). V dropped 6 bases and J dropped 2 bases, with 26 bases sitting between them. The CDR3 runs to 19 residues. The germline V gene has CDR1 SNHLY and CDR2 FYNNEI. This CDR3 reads CASRETLGRPRESKNIQYF. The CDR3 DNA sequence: TGTGCCAGCAGAGAAACCCTGGGACGGCCTAGGGAGTCCAAAAACATTCAGTACTTC.

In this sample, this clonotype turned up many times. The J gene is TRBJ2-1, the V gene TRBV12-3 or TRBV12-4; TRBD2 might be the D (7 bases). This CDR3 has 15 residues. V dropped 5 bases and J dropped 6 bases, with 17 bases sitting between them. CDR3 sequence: CASSIGGGDRNEQFF. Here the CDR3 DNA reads TGTGCCAGCAGTATAGGGGGGGGGGATCGCAATGAGCAGTTCTTC.

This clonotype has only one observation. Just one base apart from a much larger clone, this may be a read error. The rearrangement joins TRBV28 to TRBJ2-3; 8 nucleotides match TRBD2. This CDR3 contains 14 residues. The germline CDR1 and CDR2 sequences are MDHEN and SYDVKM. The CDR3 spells CAISLGRGVDTQYF. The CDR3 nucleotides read TGTGCCATCAGTCTCGGGAGGGGGGTCGATACGCAGTATTTT.

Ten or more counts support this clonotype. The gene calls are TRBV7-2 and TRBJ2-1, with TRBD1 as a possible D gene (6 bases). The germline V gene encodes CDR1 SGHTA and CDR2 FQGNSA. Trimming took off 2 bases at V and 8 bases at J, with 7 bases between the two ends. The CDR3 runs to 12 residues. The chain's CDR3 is CASSLNRDEQFF. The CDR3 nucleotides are TGTGCCAGCAGCTTAAACAGGGATGAGCAGTTCTTC.

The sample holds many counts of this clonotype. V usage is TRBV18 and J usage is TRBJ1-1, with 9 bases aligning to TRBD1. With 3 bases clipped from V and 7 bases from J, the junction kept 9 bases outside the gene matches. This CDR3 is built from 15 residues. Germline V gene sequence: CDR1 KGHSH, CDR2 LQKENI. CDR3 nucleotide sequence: TGTGCCAGCTCACCCCCTGGACAGGGGTACGGTGAAGCTTTCTTT. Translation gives CASSPPGQGYGEAFF.

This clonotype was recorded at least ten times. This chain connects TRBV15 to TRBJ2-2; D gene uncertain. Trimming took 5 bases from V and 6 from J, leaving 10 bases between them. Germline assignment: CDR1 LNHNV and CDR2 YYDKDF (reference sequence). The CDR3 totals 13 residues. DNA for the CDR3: TGTGCCACCAGCGATAGAAGGTCCGGGGAGCTGTTTTTT. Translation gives CATSDRRSGELFF.

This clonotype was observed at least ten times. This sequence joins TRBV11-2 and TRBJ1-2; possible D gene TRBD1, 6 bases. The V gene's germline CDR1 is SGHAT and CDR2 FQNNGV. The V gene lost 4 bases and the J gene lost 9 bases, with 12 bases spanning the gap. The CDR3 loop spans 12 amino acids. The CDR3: CASSYVGDSYTF. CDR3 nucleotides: TGTGCCAGCAGCTACGTCGGGGACAGCTACACCTTC.

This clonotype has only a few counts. The chain's CDR3 is CASSSPLGGGETQYF. In DNA form, the CDR3 reads TGCGCCAGCAGCTCCCCATTAGGGGGGGGAGAGACCCAGTACTTC. The rearrangement joins TRBV5-1 to TRBJ2-5; tentative D call: TRBD2 (7 bases). Germline CDR1 SGHRS, CDR2 YFSETQ. This CDR3 is built from 15 residues. The V and J ends lost 3 bases and 4 bases respectively, with 16 bases between them.

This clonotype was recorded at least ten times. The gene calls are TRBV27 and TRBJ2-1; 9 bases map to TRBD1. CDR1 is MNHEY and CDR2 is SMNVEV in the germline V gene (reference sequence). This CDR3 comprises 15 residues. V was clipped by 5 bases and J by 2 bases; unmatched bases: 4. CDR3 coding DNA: TGTGCCAGCAGTGTCACAGGGGGCACCTACAATGAGCAGTTCTTC. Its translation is CASSVTGGTYNEQFF.

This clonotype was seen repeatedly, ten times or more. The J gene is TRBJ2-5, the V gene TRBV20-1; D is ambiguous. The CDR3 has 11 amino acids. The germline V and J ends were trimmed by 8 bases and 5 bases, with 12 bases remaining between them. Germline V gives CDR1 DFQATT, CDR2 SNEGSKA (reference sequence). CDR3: CSPYVWETQYF. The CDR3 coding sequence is TGCAGTCCCTATGTGTGGGAGACCCAGTACTTC.

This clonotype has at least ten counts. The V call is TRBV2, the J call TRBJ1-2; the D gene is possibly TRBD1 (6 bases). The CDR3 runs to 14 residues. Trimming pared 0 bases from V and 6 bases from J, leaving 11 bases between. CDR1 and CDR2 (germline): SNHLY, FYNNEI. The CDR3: CASSEAEGGNGYTF. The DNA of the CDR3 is TGTGCCAGCAGTGAAGCCGAGGGGGGTAATGGCTACACCTTC.